Below, one T cell receptor (beta chain) is given with its context. Its specificity is not known. Treatment indicated: some 19 received Ad26.COV2.S at low or high dose, single or two shots; roughly five received placebo; per-sample allocation not given. Specimens were obtained on day 63 following the first vaccine or placebo injection. Produced via immunoSEQ multiplex PCR; TCRdb's table is partial and in-frame only. Of about 250,000 clones in the sample, over 75% were seen once. These data come from a study of Ad26.COV2.S vaccination and SARS-CoV-2 variants. Overall study: The authors gave Ad26.COV2.S intramuscularly, either once or twice 56 days apart. Study-wide points: The breadth of spike-specific CD8+ and CD4+ T cell responses after vaccination was reportedly substantial.

The CDR3 loop spans 18 amino acids. V was pared by 6 bases and J by 0 bases, with 14 bases of the junction left unmatched. Per germline, CDR1 WNHNN and CDR2 SYGVQD (reference sequence). V is TRBV10-1 and J is TRBJ2-3, with 8 bases fitting TRBD1. The material sequenced was peripheral blood, taken in a trial of Ad26.COV2.S vaccine versus placebo. The receptor was derived from a person between 18 and 59 years old who received the Ad26.COV2.S COVID-19 vaccine or a placebo. CDR3 region: CASSPRQGKVPSTDTQYF. CDR3 bases: TGCGCCAGCAGCCCACGACAGGGGAAGGTACCTAGCACAGATACGCAGTATTTT.